The source of this T cell receptor (beta chain) is a study of technical replicates of blood from a handful of donors. The table came from immunoSEQ multiplex PCR; TCRdb's copy has only in-frame clones and leaves some out. The sample contains 95,000 to 100,000 clones, about 94% of which appear only once. This clone occurred a few times. The CDR3 is 13 amino acids. V was pared by 1 base and J by 2 bases, with 5 bases between. The germline V gene has CDR1 SEHNR and CDR2 FQNEAQ (reference sequence). Sequencing input: T cells isolated from PBMCs. The gene calls are TRBV7-9 and TRBJ1-1; no definite D call. The clonotype originates from a human donor in good health. CDR3 amino acids: CASSLEHNTEAFF. For the CDR3, the DNA is TGTGCCAGCAGCTTAGAACACAACACTGAAGCTTTCTTT.